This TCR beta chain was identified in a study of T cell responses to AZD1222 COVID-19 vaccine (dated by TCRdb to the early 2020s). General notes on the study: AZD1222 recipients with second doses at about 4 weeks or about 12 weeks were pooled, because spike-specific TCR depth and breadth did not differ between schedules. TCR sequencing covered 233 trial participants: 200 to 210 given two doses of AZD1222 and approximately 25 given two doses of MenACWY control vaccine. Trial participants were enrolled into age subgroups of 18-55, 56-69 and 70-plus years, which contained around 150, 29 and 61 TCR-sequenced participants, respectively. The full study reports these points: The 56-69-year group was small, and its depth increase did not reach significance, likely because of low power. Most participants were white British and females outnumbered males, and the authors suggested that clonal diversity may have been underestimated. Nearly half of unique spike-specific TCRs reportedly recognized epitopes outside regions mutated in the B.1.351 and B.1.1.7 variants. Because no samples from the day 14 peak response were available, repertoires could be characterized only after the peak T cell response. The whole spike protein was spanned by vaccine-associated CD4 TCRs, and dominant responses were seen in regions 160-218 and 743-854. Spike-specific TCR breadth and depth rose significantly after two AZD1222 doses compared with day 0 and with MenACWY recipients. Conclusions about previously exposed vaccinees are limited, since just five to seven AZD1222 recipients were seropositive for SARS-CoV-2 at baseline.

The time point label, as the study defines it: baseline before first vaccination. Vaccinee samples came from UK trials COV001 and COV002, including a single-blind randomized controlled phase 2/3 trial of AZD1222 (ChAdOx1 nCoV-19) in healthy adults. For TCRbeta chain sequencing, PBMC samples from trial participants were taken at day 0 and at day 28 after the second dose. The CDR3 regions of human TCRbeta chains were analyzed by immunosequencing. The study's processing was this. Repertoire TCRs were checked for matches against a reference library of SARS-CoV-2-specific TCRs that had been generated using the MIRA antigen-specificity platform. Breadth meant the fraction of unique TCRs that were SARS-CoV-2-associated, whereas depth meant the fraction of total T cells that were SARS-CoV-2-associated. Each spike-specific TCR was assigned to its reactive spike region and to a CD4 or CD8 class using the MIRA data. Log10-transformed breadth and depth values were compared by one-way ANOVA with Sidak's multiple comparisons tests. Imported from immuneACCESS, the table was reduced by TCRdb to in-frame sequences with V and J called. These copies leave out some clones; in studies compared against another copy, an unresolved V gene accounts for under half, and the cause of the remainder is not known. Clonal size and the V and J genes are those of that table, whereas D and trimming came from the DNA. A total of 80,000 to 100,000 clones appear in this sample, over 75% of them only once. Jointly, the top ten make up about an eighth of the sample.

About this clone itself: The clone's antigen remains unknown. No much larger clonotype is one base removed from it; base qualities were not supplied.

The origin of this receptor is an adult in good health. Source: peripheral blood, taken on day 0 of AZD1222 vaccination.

The encoded CDR3 is CASSRGGGGNSPLHF. The DNA sequence reads TGTGCCAGCAGCCGAGGGGGGGGTGGCAATTCACCCCTCCACTTT. The rearranged segments are TRBV6-5 and TRBJ1-6, with a weak D call of TRBD1 (6 bases match). CDR1 MNHEY and CDR2 SVGAGI are derived from the germline V gene. Including cysteine and phenylalanine, the CDR3 has 15 amino acids. Only CDR3 DNA is held: 45 bases, read in frame from base 1. V is clipped by 6 bases and J by 7 bases, and the sequence between their germline boundaries is 16 bases long.